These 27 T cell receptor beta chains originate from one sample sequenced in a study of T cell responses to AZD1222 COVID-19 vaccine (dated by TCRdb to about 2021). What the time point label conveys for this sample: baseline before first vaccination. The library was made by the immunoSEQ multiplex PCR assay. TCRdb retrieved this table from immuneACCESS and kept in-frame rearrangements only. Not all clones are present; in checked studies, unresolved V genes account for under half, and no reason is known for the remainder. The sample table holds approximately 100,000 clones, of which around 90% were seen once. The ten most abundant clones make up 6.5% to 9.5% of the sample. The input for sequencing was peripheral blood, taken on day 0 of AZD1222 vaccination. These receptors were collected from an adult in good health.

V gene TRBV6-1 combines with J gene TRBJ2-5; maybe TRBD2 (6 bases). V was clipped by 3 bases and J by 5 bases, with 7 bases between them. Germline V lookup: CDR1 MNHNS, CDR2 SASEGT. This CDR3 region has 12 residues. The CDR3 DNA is TGTGCCAGCAGTGAGGGGGGTGAGACCCAGTACTTC. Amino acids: CASSEGGETQYF.

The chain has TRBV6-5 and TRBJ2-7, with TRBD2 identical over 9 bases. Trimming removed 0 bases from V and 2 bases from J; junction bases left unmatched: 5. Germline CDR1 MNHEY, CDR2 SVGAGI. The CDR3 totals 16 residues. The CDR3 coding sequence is TGTGCCAGCAGTTACTCGTTTAGCGGGGGTCCCTACGAGCAGTACTTC. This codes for CASSYSFSGGPYEQYF.

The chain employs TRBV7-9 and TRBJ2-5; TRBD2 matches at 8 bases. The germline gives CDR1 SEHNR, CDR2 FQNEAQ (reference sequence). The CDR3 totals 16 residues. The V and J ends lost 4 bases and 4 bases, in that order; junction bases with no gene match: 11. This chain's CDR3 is CASSSATSGIRETQYF. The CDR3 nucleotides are TGTGCCAGCAGCTCTGCCACTAGCGGAATTAGAGAGACCCAGTACTTC.

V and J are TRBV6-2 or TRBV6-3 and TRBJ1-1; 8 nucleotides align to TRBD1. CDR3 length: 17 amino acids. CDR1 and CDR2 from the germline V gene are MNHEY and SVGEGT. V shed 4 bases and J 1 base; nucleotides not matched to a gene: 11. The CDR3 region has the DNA TGTGCCAGCAGTTCGGCGGACAGGGTGGGCGCGAACACTGAAGCTTTCTTT. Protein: CASSSADRVGANTEAFF.

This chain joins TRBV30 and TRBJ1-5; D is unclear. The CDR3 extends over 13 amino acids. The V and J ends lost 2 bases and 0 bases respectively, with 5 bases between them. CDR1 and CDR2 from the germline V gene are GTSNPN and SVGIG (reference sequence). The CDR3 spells CAWSQHSNQPQHF. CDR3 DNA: TGTGCCTGGAGTCAACATAGCAATCAGCCCCAGCATTTT.

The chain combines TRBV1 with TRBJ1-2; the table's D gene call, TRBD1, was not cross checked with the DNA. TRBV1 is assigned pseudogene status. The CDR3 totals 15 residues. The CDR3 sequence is CTSSQDRGLVYGYTF. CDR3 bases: TGCACCAGCAGCCAAGACAGGGGGCTCGTCTATGGCTACACCTTC.

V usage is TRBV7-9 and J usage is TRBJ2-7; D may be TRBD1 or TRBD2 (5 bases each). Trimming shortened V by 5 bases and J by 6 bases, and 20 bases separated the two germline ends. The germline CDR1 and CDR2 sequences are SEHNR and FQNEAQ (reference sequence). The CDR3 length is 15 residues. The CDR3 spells CASSPLRSREIEQYF. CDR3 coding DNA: TGTGCCAGCAGCCCGCTCAGAAGCAGGGAGATCGAGCAGTACTTC.

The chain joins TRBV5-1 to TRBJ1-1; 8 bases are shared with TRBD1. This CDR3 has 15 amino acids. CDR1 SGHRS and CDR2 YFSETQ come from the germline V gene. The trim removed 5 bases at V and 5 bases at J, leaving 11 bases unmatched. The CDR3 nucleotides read TGCGCCAGCAGTATCGCGCAGGGGGCGCGTACTGAAGCTTTCTTT. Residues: CASSIAQGARTEAFF. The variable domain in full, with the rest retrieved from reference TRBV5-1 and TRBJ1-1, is KAGVTQTPRYLIKTRGQQVTLSCSPISGHRSVSWYQQTPGQGLQFLFEYFSETQRNKGNFPGRFSGRQFSNSRSEMNVSTLELGDSALYLCASSIAQGARTEAFFGQGTRLTVV.

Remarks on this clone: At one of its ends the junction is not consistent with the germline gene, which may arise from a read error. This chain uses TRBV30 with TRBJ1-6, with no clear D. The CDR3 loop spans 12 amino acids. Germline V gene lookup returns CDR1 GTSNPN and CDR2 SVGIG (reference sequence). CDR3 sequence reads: CAWSVDFSPFHF. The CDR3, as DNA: TGTGCCTGGAGTGTAGACTTTTCACCCTTCCACTTT. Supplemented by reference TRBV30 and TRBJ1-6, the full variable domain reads SQTIHQWPATLVQPVGSPLSLECTVEGTSNPNLYWYRQAAGRGLQLLFYSVGIGQISSEVPQNLSASRPQDRQFILSSKKLLLSDSGFYLCAWSVDFSPFHFGNGTRLTVT.

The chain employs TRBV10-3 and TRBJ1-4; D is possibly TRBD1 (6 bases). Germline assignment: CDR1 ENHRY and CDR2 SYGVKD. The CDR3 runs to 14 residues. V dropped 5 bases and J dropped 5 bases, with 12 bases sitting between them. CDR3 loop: CAISQQGGNEKLFF. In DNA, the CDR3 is TGTGCCATCAGTCAACAGGGAGGCAATGAAAAACTGTTTTTT.

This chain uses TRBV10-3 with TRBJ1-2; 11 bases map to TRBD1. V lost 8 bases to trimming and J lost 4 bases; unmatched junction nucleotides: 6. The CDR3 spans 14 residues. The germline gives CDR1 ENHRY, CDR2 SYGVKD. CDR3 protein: CAIEPGQGGYGYTF. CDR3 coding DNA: TGTGCCATCGAACCGGGACAGGGGGGCTATGGCTACACCTTC.

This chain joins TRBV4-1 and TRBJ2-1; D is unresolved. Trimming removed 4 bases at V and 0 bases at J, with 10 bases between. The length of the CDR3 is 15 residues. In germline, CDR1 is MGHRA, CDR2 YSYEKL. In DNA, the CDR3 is TGCGCCAGCAGCCCGACTCTGGACTCCTACAATGAGCAGTTCTTC. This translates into CASSPTLDSYNEQFF.

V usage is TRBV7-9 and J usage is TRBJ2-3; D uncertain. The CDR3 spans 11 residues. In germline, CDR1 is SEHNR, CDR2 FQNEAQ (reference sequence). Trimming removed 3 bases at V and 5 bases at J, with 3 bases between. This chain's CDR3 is CASSFKDTQYF. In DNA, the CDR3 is TGTGCCAGCAGCTTTAAAGATACGCAGTATTTT.

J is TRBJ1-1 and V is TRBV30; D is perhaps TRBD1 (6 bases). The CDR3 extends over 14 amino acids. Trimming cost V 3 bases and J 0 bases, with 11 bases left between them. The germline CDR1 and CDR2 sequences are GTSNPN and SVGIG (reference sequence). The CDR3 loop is CAWRARTVNTEAFF. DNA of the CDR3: TGTGCCTGGAGAGCCAGGACAGTGAACACTGAAGCTTTCTTT.

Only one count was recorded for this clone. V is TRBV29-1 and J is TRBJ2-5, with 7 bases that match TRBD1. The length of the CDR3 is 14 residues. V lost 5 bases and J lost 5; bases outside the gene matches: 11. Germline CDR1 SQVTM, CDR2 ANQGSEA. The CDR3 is CSVLPQGLGETQYF. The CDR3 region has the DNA TGCAGCGTTTTACCACAGGGGTTAGGGGAGACCCAGTACTTC.

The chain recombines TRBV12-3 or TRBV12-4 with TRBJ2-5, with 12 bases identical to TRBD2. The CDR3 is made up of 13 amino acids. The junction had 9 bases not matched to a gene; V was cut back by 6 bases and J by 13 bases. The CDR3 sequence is CASSLLAGGLLYF. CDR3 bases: TGTGCCAGCAGCTTACTAGCGGGGGGCCTTTTGTACTTC.

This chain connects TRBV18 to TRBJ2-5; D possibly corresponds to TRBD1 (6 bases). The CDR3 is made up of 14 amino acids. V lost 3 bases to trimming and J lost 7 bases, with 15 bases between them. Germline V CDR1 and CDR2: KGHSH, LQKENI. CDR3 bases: TGTGCCAGCTCACCGAGGGGACAACTTGGGACCCAGTACTTC. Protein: CASSPRGQLGTQYF.

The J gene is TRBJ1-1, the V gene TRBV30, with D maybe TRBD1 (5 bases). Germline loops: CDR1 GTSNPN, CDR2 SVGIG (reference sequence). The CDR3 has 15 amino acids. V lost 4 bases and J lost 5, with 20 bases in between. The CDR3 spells CAWTYVRLGRTEAFF. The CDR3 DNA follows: TGTGCCTGGACCTATGTACGATTGGGACGGACTGAAGCTTTCTTT.

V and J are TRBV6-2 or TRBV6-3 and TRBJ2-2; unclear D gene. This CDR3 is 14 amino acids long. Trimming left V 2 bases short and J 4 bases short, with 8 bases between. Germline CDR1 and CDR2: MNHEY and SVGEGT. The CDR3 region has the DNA TGTGCCAGCAGTTACGAAAGGCTCACCGGGGAGCTGTTTTTT. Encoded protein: CASSYERLTGELFF.

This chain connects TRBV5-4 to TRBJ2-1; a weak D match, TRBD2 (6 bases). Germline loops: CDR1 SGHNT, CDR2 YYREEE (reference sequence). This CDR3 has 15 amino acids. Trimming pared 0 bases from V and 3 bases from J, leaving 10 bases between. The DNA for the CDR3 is TGTGCCAGCAGCTTGGGACTAGGGCTCTACAATGAGCAGTTCTTC. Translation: CASSLGLGLYNEQFF. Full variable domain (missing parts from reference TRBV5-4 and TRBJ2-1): ETGVTQSPTHLIKTRGQQVTLRCSSQSGHNTVSWYQQALGQGPQFIFQYYREEENGRGNFPPRFSGLQFPNYSSELNVNALELDDSALYLCASSLGLGLYNEQFFGPGTRLTVL.

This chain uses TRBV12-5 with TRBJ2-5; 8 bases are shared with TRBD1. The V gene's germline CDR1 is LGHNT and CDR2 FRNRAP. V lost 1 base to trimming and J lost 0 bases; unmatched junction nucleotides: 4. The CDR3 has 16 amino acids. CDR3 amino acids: CASGLAQTGDQETQYF. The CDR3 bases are TGTGCTAGTGGTTTGGCCCAGACAGGGGACCAAGAGACCCAGTACTTC.

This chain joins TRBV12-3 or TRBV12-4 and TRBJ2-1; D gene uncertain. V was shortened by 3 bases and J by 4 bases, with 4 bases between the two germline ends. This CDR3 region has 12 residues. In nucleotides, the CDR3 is TGTGCCAGCAGTTTTGCTTACAATGAGCAGTTCTTC. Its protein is CASSFAYNEQFF.

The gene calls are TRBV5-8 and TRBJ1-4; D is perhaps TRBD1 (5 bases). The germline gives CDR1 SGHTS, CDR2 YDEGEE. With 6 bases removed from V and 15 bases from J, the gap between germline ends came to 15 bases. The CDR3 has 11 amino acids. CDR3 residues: CASTLNRGVFF. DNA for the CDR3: TGTGCCAGCACCCTAAACCGGGGGGTGTTTTTT.

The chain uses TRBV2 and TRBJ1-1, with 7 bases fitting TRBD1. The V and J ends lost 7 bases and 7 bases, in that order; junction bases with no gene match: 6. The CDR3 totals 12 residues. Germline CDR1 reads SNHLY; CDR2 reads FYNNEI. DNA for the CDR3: TGTGCCAGCAAGGACAGGTCGGGTGAAGCTTTCTTT. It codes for CASKDRSGEAFF. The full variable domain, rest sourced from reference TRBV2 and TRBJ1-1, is EPEVTQTPSHQVTQMGQEVILRCVPISNHLYFYWYRQILGQKVEFLVSFYNNEISEKSEIFDDQFSVERPDGSNFTLKIRSTKLEDSAMYFCASKDRSGEAFFGQGTRLTVV.

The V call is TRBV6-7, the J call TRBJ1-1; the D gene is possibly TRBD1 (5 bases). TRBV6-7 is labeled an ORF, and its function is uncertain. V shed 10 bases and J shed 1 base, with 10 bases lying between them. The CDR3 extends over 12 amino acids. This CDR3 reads CAIQQGNTEAFF. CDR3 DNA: TGTGCCATTCAGCAGGGGAACACTGAAGCTTTCTTT.

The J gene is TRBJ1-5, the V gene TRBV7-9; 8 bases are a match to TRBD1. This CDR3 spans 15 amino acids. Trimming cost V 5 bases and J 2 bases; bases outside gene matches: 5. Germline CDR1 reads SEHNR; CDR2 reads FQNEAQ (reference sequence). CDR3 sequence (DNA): TGTGCCAGCAGCCCGCAGGGGGCTGGCAATCAGCCCCAGCATTTT. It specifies CASSPQGAGNQPQHF.

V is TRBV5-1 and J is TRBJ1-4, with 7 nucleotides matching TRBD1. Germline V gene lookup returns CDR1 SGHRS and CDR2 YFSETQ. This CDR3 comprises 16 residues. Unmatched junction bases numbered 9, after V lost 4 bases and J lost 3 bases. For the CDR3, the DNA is TGCGCCAGCAGCACCCACGGGACAGCTCCTAATGAAAAACTGTTTTTT. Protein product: CASSTHGTAPNEKLFF.